These 12 T cell receptor beta chains came from one sample sequenced in a study of blood T cell repertoires in COVID-19. TCRdb's table, derived via immunoSEQ multiplex PCR, lists solely in-frame clones and lacks some. The sample lists 70,000 or so clones, roughly 87% seen once, with around 20% in the top ten. Sequencing used peripheral blood. The receptors here all came from a woman older than 75 with acute or convalescent COVID-19.

V is TRBV19 and J is TRBJ1-4; D might be TRBD1 (5 bases). The CDR3 loop spans 14 amino acids. The germline V and J ends were trimmed by 8 bases and 8 bases, with 18 bases remaining between them. The germline V gene encodes CDR1 LNHDA and CDR2 SQIVND (reference sequence). CDR3 sequence (DNA): TGTGCCAGTCGCCGCCTGGGTCAGGGCGAAAAACTGTTTTTT. It encodes CASRRLGQGEKLFF.

This rearrangement joins TRBV7-8 to TRBJ2-3; D remains ambiguous. Trimming left V 5 bases short and J 0 bases short, with 12 bases between. CDR3 length: 15 residues. Germline V gives CDR1 SGHVS, CDR2 FQNEAQ. This chain's CDR3 is CASSVVGSSTDTQYF. DNA of the CDR3: TGTGCCAGCAGCGTAGTGGGCTCTAGCACAGATACGCAGTATTTT.

This chain links TRBV7-8 with TRBJ2-6; D possibly corresponds to TRBD1 (5 bases). Germline lookup yields CDR1 SGHVS and CDR2 FQNEAQ. Trimming pared 5 bases from V and 0 bases from J, leaving 14 bases between. This CDR3 region has 17 residues. Written as DNA, the CDR3 is TGTGCCAGCAGCCCCTGGGGCGTCAGCTCTGGGGCCAACGTCCTGACTTTC. Translating it yields CASSPWGVSSGANVLTF. The variable domain in full, completed from reference TRBV7-8 and TRBJ2-6, reads GAGVSQSPRYKVAKRGQDVALRCDPISGHVSLFWYQQALGQGPEFLTYFQNEAQLDKSGLPSDRFFAERPEGSVSTLKIQRTQQEDSAVYLCASSPWGVSSGANVLTFGAGSRLTVL.

This sequence joins TRBV6-2 or TRBV6-3 and TRBJ2-3; 7 bases agree with TRBD1. V lost 3 bases to trimming and J lost 4 bases; unmatched junction nucleotides: 4. CDR3 size: 14 residues. Looked up from germline, CDR1 is MNHEY and CDR2 is SVGEGT. Written as DNA, the CDR3 is TGTGCCAGCAGTTATCTCACAGGGGCAGATACGCAGTATTTT. Translating it yields CASSYLTGADTQYF.

The J gene is TRBJ2-7, the V gene TRBV7-2, with 10 nucleotides matching TRBD2. V shed 1 base and J 2 bases; nucleotides not matched to a gene: 11. Germline CDR1 and CDR2: SGHTA and FQGNSA. The CDR3 sequence is 18 residues long. CDR3 residues: CASSLVSLGLASTYEQYF. In nucleotides, the CDR3 is TGTGCCAGCAGCTTAGTTTCATTGGGACTAGCGTCAACCTACGAGCAGTACTTC.

The chain has TRBV18 and TRBJ1-1; D ambiguous. The CDR3 is 14 residues long. CDR1 is KGHSH and CDR2 is LQKENI in the germline V gene. Trimming pared 1 base from V and 3 bases from J, leaving 9 bases between. As DNA, the CDR3 is TGTGCCAGCTCACCACGTGAGGGTTACACTGAAGCTTTCTTT. It codes for CASSPREGYTEAFF. The full variable domain, completed using reference TRBV18 and TRBJ1-1, is NAGVMQNPRHLVRRRGQEARLRCSPMKGHSHVYWYRQLPEEGLKFMVYLQKENIIDESGMPKERFSAEFPKEGPSILRIQQVVRGDSAAYFCASSPREGYTEAFFGQGTRLTVV.

The chain employs TRBV14 and TRBJ2-1, with TRBD1 matching over 7 bases. Germline V gene lookup returns CDR1 SGHDN and CDR2 FVKESK. V shed 6 bases and J 7 bases; nucleotides not matched to a gene: 6. The CDR3 spans 13 residues. The CDR3 protein is CASRSTGKNEQFF. As DNA, the CDR3 is TGTGCCAGCAGATCGACAGGGAAGAATGAGCAGTTCTTC.

The V and J genes are TRBV28 and TRBJ2-2, with 7 bases that match TRBD1. V was pared by 7 bases and J by 0 bases, with 8 bases of the junction left unmatched. This CDR3 is 16 amino acids long. Germline V lookup: CDR1 MDHEN, CDR2 SYDVKM. The CDR3 DNA follows: TGTGCCAGCACCGCCCGACAGGGCACGAACACCGGGGAGCTGTTTTTT. Its protein is CASTARQGTNTGELFF. Drawing the rest from reference TRBV28 and TRBJ2-2, the complete variable domain is DVKVTQSSRYLVKRTGEKVFLECVQDMDHENMFWYRQDPGLGLRLIYFSYDVKMKEKGDIPEGYSVSREKKERFSLILESASTNQTSMYLCASTARQGTNTGELFFGEGSRLTVL.

This chain links TRBV5-5 with TRBJ2-7; D is perhaps TRBD2 (6 bases). Germline V gene sequence: CDR1 SGHKS, CDR2 YYEKEE (reference sequence). The CDR3 loop spans 13 amino acids. V dropped 5 bases and J dropped 8 bases, with 17 bases sitting between them. As DNA, the CDR3 is TGTGCCAGCAGAATTGGGGGGTACGTCCAGCAGTACTTC. Amino acids: CASRIGGYVQQYF. Complete variable domain (other parts from reference TRBV5-5 and TRBJ2-7): DAGVTQSPTHLIKTRGQQVTLRCSPISGHKSVSWYQQVLGQGPQFIFQYYEKEERGRGNFPDRFSARQFPNYSSELNVNALLLGDSALYLCASRIGGYVQQYFGPGTRLTVT.

The DNA for the CDR3 is TGTGCCAGCTCACCGGACCAGGGGGTCCACGAGCAGTACTTC. Translating gives CASSPDQGVHEQYF. The rearrangement joins TRBV18 to TRBJ2-7, with 7 bases lining up with TRBD1. Germline V CDR1 and CDR2: KGHSH, LQKENI. Trimming cost V 3 bases and J 5 bases; bases outside gene matches: 7. This CDR3 region has 14 residues. Full variable domain (outside the CDR3, taken from reference TRBV18 and TRBJ2-7): NAGVMQNPRHLVRRRGQEARLRCSPMKGHSHVYWYRQLPEEGLKFMVYLQKENIIDESGMPKERFSAEFPKEGPSILRIQQVVRGDSAAYFCASSPDQGVHEQYFGPGTRLTVT.

V gene TRBV4-1 combines with J gene TRBJ2-5; 12 positions match TRBD2. With 1 base clipped from V and 5 bases from J, the junction kept 8 bases outside the gene matches. The length of the CDR3 is 17 residues. Looked up from germline, CDR1 is MGHRA and CDR2 is YSYEKL. The CDR3 loop is CASSQALRTSGAETQYF. CDR3 sequence (DNA): TGCGCCAGCAGCCAAGCCCTCAGGACTAGCGGGGCGGAGACCCAGTACTTC.

This clone was counted once. CDR3 in amino acids: CASSLTFLSTDTQYF. DNA for the CDR3: TGTGCCAGCAGCTTAACATTCCTTAGCACAGATACGCAGTATTTT. The genes are TRBV7-2 and TRBJ2-3, with D hard to call. Germline V gene lookup returns CDR1 SGHTA and CDR2 FQGNSA. This CDR3 has 15 amino acids. The germline V and J ends were trimmed by 2 bases and 0 bases, with 9 bases remaining between them.